One T cell receptor beta chain is described in this entry. Losses at the gene ends were 5 bases for V and 3 bases for J; bases not matched to a gene: 3. From germline, CDR1 is SGHVS and CDR2 FNYEAQ. The CDR3 has 13 amino acids. Profiled with immunoSEQ multiplex PCR; TCRdb holds only in-frame clones, not every one. The table has roughly 270,000 clones, roughly 80% seen once; the top ten hold about 5%. Participant-reported clinical history was the basis for cohort assignment. This entry is derived from a study of blood T cell repertoires in COVID-19. Study overall: The samples span acute and convalescent COVID-19 from the United States, Italy and Spain. T cells, B-cell-depleted T cells, or PBMCs provided the cDNA or gDNA that served as material.

The origin of this receptor is a man aged 35 to 55 who had been exposed to COVID-19. What was sequenced was PBMCs or T cells enriched from blood (not recorded which). The V gene is TRBV7-6, the J gene TRBJ1-1, with 7 bases identical to TRBD1. CDR3 sequence (DNA): TGTGCCAGCAGCCGGCAGGGGGACACTGAAGCTTTCTTT. It specifies CASSRQGDTEAFF.